What follows describes a single TCR beta chain. It lacks a known antigen. Base qualities are not at hand, and no much larger clone is one base apart. The sample originates from a study of CD8+CD57+ T cells in acquired aplastic anemia (dated by TCRdb to 2017 to 2018). For the wider study: DNA extracted from sorted CD4+ and CD8+ cells had a mean of approximately 3.3 ug, with a range of about 0.2 to 30 ug. A CD8+CD57+ expansion meant a frequency higher than the mean frequency seen in healthy subjects.

The patients picked for sequencing were ones in whom flow cytometry had shown an expansion of CD8+CD57+ cells. Every patient had severe acquired aplastic anemia, diagnosed using the International Study of Aplastic Anemia and Agranulocytosis and Camitta criteria. Patients had received no therapy at the time of blood sampling. In the study, sorted CD4+ and CD8+ blood T cells from patients with severe aplastic anemia and from healthy subjects underwent deep sequencing of TCR repertoires. Patients were enrolled under clinicaltrials.gov protocols 00001620, 01623167, 00001397, 00071045, 00081523 and 00961064 in the USA. Ficoll-Paque density gradient centrifugation was used to isolate peripheral blood mononuclear cells. Before DNA extraction, CD4+ and CD8+ T cells were sorted with FACS or magnetic beads. Genomic DNA served as template for TCR beta VDJ combination and CDR3 sequence profiling. An Illumina HiSeq 2000 was used for TCR repertoire sequencing. The authors' analysis ran thus. Repertoire assessment relied on Simpson's diversity index, CDR3 size and DJ length profiles, and TRBV/TRBJ rearrangement plots. The most abundant DNA sequence in the deep sequencing data was defined as the immunodominant clone. CDR3 amino acid sequences were checked for sharing between subjects and were compared against published repertoires and the VDJdb database. TCRdb handled the public reads itself, with Q25 trimming in fastp and clone calling in MiXCR, and kept productive beta chains. When rows share a CDR3 protein, they turn into one entry using the most common DNA and genes. None of the V and J calls come from the authors' own analysis; TCRdb made them. This sample comprises roughly 290,000 distinct CDR3 sequences, about three fifths of them detected only once. The ten largest account for 1.3% of the sample.

Beyond this particular receptor, the publication reports: No significant difference in CD8+ Simpson's diversity was found between patients and healthy controls (P=0.060). Although some 28 CD8+ CDR3 sequences were shared by patients and controls, these sequences appeared highly expressed in patients and within the immunodominant clones of patients.

The CDR3 numbers 15 residues from cysteine through phenylalanine. The CDR3 DNA has 45 bases and is translated from base 1. The germline V gene (reference sequence) supplies CDR1 DFQATT and CDR2 SNEGSKA. V was cut back by 0 bases and J by 3 bases, leaving a gap of 14 bases between them. The chain is made from TRBV20-1 and TRBJ2-5; TRBD2 could be the D gene, as 5 bases match. The source material was sorted CD4+, CD8+, or CD8+CD57+ T cells (not recorded which) from PBMCs. The clonotype was recovered from a human donor with aplastic anemia. At the DNA level, the sequence is TGCAGTGCTAGAGAGGCTAGCATAGGGAAAGAGACCCAGTACTTC. The encoded protein is CSAREASIGKETQYF.